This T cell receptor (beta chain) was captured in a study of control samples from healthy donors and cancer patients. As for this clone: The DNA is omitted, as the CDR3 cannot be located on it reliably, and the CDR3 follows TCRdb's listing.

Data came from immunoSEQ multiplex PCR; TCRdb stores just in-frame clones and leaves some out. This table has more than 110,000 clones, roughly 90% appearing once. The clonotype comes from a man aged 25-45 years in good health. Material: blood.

The chain's CDR3 is CASSIVGTGNHF. This chain joins TRBV6-5 and TRBJ2-7; the table gives TRBD1 as D, unverified against the DNA. The CDR3 extends over 12 residues, inclusive of both ends. Per germline, CDR1 MNHEY and CDR2 SVGAGI.